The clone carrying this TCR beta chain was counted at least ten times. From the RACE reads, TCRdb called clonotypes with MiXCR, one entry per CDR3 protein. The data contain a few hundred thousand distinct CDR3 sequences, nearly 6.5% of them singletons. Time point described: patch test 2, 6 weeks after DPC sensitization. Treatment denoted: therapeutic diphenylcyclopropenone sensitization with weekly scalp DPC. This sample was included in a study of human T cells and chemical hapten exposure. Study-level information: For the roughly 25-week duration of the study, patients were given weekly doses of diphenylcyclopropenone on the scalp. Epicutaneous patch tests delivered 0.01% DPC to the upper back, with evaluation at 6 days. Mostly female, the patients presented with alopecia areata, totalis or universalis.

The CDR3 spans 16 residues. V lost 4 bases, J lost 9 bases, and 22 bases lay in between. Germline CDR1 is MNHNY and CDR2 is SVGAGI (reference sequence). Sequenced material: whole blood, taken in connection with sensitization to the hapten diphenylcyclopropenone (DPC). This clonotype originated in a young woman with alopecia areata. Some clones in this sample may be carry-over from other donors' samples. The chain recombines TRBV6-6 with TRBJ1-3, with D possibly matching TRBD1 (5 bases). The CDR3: CASSSLYGTDLVTIYF. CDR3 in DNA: TGTGCCAGCAGTTCACTCTACGGGACCGACTTAGTCACCATATATTTT.